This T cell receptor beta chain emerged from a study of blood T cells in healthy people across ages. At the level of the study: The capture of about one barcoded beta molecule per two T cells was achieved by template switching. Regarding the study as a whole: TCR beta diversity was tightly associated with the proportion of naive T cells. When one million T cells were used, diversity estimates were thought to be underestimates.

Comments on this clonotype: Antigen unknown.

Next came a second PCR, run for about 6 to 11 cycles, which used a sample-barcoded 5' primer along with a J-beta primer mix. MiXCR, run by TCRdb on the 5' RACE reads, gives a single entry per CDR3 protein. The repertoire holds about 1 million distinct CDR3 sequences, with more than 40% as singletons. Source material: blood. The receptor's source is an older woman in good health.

CDR3 protein: CASSFFGRDDNEQYF. The CDR3 DNA reads TGTGCCAGCAGTTTTTTTGGGCGGGATGACAACGAGCAGTACTTC. The V call is TRBV27, the J call TRBJ2-7; a possible D gene is TRBD2 (6 bases). The CDR3 has 15 amino acids. The germline V gene encodes CDR1 MNHEY and CDR2 SMNVEV (reference sequence). Trimming removed 3 bases from V and 5 bases from J, with 17 bases in between.